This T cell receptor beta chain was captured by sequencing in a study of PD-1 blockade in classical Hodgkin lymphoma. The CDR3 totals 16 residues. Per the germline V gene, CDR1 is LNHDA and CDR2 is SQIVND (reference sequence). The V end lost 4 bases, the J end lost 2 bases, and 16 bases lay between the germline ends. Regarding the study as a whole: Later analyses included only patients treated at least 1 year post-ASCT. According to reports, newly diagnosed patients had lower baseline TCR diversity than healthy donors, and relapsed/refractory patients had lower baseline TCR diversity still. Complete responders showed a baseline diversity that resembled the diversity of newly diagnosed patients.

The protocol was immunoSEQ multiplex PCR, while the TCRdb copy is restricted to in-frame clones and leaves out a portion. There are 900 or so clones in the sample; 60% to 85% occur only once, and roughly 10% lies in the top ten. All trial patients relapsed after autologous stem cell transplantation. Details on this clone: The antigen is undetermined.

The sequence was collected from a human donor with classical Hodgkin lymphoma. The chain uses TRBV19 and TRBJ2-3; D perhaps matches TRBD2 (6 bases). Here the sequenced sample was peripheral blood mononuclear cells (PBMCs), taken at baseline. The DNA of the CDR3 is TGTGCCAGTAGTAGGCTCGCGGGAACATTCACAGATACGCAGTATTTT. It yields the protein CASSRLAGTFTDTQYF.